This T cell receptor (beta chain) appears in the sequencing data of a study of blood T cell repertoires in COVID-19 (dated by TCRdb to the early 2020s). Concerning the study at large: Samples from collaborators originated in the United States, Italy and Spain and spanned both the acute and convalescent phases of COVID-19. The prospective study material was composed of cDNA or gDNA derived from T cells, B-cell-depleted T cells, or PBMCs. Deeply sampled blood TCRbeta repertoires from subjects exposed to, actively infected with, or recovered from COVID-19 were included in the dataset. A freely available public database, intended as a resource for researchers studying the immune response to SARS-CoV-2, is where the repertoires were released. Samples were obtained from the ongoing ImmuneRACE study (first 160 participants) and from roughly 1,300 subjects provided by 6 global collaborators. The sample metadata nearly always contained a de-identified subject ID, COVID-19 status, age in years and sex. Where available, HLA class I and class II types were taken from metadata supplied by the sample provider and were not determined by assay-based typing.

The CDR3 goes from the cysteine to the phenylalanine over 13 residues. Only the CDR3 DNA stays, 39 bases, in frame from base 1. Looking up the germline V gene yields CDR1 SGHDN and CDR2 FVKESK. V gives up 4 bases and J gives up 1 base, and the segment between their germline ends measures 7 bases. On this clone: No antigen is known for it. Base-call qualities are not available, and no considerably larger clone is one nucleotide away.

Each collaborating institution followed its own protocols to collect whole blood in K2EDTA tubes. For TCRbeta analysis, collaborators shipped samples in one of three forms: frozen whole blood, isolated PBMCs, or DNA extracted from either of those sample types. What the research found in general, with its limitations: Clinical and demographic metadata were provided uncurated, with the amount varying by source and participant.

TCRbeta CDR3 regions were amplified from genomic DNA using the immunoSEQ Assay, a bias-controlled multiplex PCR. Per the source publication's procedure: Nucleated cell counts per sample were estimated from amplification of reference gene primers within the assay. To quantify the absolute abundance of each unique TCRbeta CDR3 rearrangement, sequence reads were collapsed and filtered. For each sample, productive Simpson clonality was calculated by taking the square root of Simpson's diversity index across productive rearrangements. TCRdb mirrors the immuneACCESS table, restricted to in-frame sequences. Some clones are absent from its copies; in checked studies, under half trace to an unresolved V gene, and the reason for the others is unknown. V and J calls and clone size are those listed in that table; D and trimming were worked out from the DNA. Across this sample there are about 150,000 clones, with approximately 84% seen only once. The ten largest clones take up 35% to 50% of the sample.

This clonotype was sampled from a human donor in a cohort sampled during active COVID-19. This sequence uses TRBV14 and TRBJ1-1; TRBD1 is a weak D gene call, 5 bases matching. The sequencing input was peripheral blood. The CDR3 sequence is CASSRQKNTEAFF. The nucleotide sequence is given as TGTGCCAGCAGCCGACAGAAGAACACTGAAGCTTTCTTT.